One TCR beta chain is described in this entry. What antigen it recognizes has not been identified. No quality values exist for individual bases; no much larger clone is one base distant. Read against the paper, the sample's time point label means: baseline before first vaccination. The vaccinee samples were drawn from two UK trials, COV001 and COV002, one of which was a single-blind randomized controlled phase 2/3 trial testing AZD1222 (ChAdOx1 nCoV-19) in healthy adults. For TCRbeta chain sequencing, PBMC samples from trial participants were taken at day 0 and at day 28 after the second dose. The data stem from a study of T cell responses to AZD1222 COVID-19 vaccine (dated by TCRdb to the early 2020s). Regarding the study in general: AZD1222 recipients given second doses at about 4 weeks or at about 12 weeks were pooled, since spike-specific TCR depth and breadth were not found to differ between the two schedules. Trial participants were enrolled by age into 18-55, 56-69 and 70-plus year subgroups, with 148, 28 and 57 TCR-sequenced participants respectively. A total of under 250 trial participants underwent TCR sequencing, of whom roughly 210 had received two doses of AZD1222 and roughly 26 had received two doses of the MenACWY control vaccine. General study outcomes and caveats: Participants were mostly white British and included more females than males, and it was suggested by the authors that clonal diversity may have been underestimated. Because no day 14 peak-response samples were available, the repertoires could be characterized only after the peak T cell response. After two AZD1222 doses, both the breadth and the depth of spike-specific TCRs were significantly higher than at day 0 and than in MenACWY recipients. Reportedly, almost half of the unique spike-specific TCRs recognized epitopes lying outside the regions that are mutated in the B.1.351 and B.1.1.7 variants. Vaccine-associated CD4 TCRs spanned the whole spike protein, with dominant responses in regions 160-218 and 743-854. The 56-69-year group was small, and its depth increase did not reach significance, likely because of low power. Only five to seven AZD1222 recipients were SARS-CoV-2 seropositive at baseline, limiting conclusions about previously exposed vaccinees.

The CDR3 regions of human TCRbeta chains were analyzed by immunosequencing. The authors' analysis ran thus. TCRs in the repertoires were compared against a reference library of SARS-CoV-2-specific TCRs that had been generated with the MIRA antigen-specificity platform. Breadth was defined as the fraction of unique TCRs that were SARS-CoV-2-associated, and depth was defined as the fraction of total T cells that were SARS-CoV-2-associated. Using the MIRA data, every spike-specific TCR was mapped to the spike region that the TCR reacted to and assigned to either a CD4 or a CD8 class. Log10-transformed breadth and depth values were compared by one-way ANOVA with Sidak's multiple comparisons tests. TCRdb provides this immuneACCESS table in a form limited to in-frame rearrangements. Some clones are lacking; in checked studies, under half of them reflect an unresolved V gene, and why the rest are absent is not known. V, J and clone size are taken as reported in that table, and D and trimming were inferred from the DNA itself. Counted in this sample were 75,000 to 100,000 clones; more than 90% of them appeared once. The ten largest clones capture 9.5% to 15% of the sample.

V is reduced by 6 bases and J by 0 bases, leaving a spacing of 21 bases between them. From cysteine to phenylalanine, the CDR3 is 17 amino acids long. CDR3 DNA is the only sequence kept; it has 51 bases, read in frame from the first base. Sequences SGHTA (CDR1) and FQGNSA (CDR2) are obtained from the germline V gene. The receptor's source is an adult in good health. The rearranged segments are TRBV7-2 and TRBJ2-7, with a tentative D call of TRBD1 or TRBD2, each matching 5 bases. The sequencing here drew on peripheral blood, taken on day 0 of AZD1222 vaccination. CDR3 region: CASRGTSKTTISYEQYF. Here is the DNA: TGTGCCAGCAGGGGGACCTCAAAGACCACGATCTCCTACGAGCAGTACTTC.